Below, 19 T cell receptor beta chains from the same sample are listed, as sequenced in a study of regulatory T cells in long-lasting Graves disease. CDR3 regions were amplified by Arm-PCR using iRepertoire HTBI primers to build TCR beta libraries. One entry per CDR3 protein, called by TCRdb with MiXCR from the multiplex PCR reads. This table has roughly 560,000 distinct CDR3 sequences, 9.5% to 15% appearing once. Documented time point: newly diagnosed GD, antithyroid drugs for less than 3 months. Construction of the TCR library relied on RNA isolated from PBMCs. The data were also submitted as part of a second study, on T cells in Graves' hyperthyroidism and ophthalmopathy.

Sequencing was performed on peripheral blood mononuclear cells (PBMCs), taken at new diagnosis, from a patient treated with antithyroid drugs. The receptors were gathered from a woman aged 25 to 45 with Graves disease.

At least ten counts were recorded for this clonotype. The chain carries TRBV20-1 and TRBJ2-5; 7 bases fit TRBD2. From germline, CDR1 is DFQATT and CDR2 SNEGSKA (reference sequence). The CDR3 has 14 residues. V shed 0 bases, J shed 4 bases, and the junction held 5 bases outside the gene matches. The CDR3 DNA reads TGCAGTGCTAGAGAGGGGGGGATAGGAGAGACCCAGTACTTC. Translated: CSAREGGIGETQYF.

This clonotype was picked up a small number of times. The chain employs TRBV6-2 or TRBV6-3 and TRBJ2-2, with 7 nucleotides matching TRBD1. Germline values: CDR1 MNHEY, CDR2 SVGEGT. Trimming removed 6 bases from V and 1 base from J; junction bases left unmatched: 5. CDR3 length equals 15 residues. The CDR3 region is CASSDRQGNTGELFF. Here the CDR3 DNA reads TGTGCCAGCAGCGACCGACAGGGGAACACCGGGGAGCTGTTTTTT.

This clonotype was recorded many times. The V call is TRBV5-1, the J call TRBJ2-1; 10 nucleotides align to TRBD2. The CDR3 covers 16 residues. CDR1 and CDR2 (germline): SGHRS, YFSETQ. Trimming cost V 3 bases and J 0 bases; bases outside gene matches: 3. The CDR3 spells CASSWTSGSSYNEQFF. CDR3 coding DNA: TGCGCCAGCAGCTGGACTAGCGGTAGCTCCTACAATGAGCAGTTCTTC. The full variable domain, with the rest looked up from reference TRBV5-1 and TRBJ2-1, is KAGVTQTPRYLIKTRGQQVTLSCSPISGHRSVSWYQQTPGQGLQFLFEYFSETQRNKGNFPGRFSGRQFSNSRSEMNVSTLELGDSALYLCASSWTSGSSYNEQFFGPGTRLTVL.

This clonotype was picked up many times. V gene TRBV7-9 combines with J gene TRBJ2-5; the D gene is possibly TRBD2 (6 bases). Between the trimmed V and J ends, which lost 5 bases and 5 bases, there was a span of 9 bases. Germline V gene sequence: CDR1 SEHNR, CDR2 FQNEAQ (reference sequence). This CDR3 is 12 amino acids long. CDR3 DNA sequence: TGTGCCAGCAGCCCGGGGGTGGAGACCCAGTACTTC. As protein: CASSPGVETQYF.

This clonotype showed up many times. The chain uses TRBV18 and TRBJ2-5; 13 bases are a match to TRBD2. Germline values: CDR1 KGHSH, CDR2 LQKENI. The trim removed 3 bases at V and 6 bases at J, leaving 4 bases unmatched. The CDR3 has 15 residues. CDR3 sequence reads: CASSPGLAGPKTQYF. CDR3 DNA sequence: TGTGCCAGCTCACCGGGACTAGCGGGACCGAAGACCCAGTACTTC.

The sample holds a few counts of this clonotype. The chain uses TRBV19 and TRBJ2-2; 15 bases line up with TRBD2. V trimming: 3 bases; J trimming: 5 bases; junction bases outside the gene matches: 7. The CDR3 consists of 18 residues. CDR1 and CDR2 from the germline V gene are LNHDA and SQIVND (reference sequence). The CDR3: CASSISGLAGGRTGELFF. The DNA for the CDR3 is TGTGCCAGTAGTATCTCGGGACTAGCGGGAGGAAGGACCGGGGAGCTGTTTTTT.

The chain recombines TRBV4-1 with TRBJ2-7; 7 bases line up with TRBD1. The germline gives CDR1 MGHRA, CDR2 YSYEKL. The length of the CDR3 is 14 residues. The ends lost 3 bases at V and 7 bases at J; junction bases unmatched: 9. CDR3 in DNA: TGCGCCAGCAGCCAGGGACAGAAAACGGGGGAGCAGTACTTC. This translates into CASSQGQKTGEQYF.

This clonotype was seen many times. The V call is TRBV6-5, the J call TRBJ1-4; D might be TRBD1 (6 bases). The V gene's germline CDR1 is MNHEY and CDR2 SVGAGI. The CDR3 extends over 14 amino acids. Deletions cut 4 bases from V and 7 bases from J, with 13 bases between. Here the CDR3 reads CASSSSGGVEKLFF. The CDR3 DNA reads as TGTGCCAGCAGTTCGTCGGGGGGCGTTGAAAAACTGTTTTTT.

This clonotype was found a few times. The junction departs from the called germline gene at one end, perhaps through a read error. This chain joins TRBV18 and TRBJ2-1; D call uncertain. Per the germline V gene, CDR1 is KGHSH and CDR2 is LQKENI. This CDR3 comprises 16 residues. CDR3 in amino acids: CGSSPRSPSSYNEQFF. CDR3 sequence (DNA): TGTGGCAGCTCACCAAGGTCCCCGAGCTCCTACAATGAGCAGTTCTTC. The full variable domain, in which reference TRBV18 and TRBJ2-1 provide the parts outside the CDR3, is NAGVMQNPRHLVRRRGQEARLRCSPMKGHSHVYWYRQLPEEGLKFMVYLQKENIIDESGMPKERFSAEFPKEGPSILRIQQVVRGDSAAYFCGSSPRSPSSYNEQFFGPGTRLTVL.

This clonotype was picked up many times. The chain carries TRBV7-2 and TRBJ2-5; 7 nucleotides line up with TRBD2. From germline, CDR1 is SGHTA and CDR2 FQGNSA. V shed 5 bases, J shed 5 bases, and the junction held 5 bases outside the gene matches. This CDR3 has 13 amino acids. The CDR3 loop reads CASSAGVVETQYF. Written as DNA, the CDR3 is TGTGCCAGCAGCGCGGGGGTAGTGGAGACCCAGTACTTC.

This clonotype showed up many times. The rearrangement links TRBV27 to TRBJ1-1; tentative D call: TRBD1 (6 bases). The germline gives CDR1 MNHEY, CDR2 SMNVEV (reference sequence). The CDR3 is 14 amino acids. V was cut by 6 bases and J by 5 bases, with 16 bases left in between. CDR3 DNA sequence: TGTGCCAGCAGCCGCCTGAGGGGGTTAACTGAAGCTTTCTTT. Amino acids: CASSRLRGLTEAFF.

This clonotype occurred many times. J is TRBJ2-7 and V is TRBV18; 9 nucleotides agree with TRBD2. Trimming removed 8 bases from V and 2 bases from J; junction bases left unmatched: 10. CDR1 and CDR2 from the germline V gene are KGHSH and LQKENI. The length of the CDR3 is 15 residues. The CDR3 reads CASRGEAGGTYEQYF. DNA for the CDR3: TGTGCCAGCCGGGGGGAAGCGGGAGGCACCTACGAGCAGTACTTC.

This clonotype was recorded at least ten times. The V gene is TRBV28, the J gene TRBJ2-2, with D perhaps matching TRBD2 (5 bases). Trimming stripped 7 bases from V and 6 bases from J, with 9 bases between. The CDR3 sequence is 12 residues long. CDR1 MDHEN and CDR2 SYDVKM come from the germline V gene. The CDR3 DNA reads TGTGCCAGCACATCCGGGGCCGGGGAGCTGTTTTTT. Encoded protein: CASTSGAGELFF.

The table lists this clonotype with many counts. This CDR3 reads CASSVAATSGRSYNEQFF. In DNA, the CDR3 is TGTGCCAGCAGCGTAGCTGCAACTAGCGGGAGGTCCTACAATGAGCAGTTCTTC. The rearrangement joins TRBV9 to TRBJ2-1; 12 nucleotides match TRBD2. The V and J ends lost 0 bases and 1 base, in that order; junction bases with no gene match: 5. Germline V gene data show CDR1 as SGDLS and CDR2 as YYNGEE. This CDR3 is built from 18 residues.

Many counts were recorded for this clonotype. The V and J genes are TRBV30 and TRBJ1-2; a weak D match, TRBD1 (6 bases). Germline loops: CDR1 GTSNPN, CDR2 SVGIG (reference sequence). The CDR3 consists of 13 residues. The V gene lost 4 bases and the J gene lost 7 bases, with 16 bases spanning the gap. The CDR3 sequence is CAWTWRGAGGYTF. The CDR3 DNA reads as TGTGCCTGGACTTGGAGGGGGGCTGGTGGCTACACCTTC.

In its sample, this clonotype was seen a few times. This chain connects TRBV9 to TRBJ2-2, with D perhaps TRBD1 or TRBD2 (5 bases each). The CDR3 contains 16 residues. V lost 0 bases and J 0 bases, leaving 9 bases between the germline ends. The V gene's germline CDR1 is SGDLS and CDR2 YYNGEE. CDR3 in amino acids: CASSVAGTANTGELFF. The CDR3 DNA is TGTGCCAGCAGCGTAGCCGGGACCGCGAACACCGGGGAGCTGTTTTTT.

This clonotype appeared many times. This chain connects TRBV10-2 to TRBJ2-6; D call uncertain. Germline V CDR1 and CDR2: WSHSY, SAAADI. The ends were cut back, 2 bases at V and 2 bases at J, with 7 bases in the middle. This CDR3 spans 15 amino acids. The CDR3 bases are TGCGCCAGCAGTGAGGTGGGGACTGGGGCCAACGTCCTGACTTTC. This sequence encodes CASSEVGTGANVLTF.

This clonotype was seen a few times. CDR3 nucleotides: TGTGCCTGGAGTGTTATACCGAGAATGAACACTGAAGCTTTCTTT. It translates to CAWSVIPRMNTEAFF. The chain recombines TRBV30 with TRBJ1-1; no firm D call. Per the germline V gene, CDR1 is GTSNPN and CDR2 is SVGIG (reference sequence). The CDR3 is 15 residues long. V dropped 0 bases and J dropped 0 bases, with 11 bases sitting between them.

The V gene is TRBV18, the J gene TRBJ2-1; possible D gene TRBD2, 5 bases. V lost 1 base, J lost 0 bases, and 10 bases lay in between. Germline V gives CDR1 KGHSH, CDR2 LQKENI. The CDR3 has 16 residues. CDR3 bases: TGTGCCAGCTCACCACTCCGGAGGACCTCCTACAATGAGCAGTTCTTC. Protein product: CASSPLRRTSYNEQFF.